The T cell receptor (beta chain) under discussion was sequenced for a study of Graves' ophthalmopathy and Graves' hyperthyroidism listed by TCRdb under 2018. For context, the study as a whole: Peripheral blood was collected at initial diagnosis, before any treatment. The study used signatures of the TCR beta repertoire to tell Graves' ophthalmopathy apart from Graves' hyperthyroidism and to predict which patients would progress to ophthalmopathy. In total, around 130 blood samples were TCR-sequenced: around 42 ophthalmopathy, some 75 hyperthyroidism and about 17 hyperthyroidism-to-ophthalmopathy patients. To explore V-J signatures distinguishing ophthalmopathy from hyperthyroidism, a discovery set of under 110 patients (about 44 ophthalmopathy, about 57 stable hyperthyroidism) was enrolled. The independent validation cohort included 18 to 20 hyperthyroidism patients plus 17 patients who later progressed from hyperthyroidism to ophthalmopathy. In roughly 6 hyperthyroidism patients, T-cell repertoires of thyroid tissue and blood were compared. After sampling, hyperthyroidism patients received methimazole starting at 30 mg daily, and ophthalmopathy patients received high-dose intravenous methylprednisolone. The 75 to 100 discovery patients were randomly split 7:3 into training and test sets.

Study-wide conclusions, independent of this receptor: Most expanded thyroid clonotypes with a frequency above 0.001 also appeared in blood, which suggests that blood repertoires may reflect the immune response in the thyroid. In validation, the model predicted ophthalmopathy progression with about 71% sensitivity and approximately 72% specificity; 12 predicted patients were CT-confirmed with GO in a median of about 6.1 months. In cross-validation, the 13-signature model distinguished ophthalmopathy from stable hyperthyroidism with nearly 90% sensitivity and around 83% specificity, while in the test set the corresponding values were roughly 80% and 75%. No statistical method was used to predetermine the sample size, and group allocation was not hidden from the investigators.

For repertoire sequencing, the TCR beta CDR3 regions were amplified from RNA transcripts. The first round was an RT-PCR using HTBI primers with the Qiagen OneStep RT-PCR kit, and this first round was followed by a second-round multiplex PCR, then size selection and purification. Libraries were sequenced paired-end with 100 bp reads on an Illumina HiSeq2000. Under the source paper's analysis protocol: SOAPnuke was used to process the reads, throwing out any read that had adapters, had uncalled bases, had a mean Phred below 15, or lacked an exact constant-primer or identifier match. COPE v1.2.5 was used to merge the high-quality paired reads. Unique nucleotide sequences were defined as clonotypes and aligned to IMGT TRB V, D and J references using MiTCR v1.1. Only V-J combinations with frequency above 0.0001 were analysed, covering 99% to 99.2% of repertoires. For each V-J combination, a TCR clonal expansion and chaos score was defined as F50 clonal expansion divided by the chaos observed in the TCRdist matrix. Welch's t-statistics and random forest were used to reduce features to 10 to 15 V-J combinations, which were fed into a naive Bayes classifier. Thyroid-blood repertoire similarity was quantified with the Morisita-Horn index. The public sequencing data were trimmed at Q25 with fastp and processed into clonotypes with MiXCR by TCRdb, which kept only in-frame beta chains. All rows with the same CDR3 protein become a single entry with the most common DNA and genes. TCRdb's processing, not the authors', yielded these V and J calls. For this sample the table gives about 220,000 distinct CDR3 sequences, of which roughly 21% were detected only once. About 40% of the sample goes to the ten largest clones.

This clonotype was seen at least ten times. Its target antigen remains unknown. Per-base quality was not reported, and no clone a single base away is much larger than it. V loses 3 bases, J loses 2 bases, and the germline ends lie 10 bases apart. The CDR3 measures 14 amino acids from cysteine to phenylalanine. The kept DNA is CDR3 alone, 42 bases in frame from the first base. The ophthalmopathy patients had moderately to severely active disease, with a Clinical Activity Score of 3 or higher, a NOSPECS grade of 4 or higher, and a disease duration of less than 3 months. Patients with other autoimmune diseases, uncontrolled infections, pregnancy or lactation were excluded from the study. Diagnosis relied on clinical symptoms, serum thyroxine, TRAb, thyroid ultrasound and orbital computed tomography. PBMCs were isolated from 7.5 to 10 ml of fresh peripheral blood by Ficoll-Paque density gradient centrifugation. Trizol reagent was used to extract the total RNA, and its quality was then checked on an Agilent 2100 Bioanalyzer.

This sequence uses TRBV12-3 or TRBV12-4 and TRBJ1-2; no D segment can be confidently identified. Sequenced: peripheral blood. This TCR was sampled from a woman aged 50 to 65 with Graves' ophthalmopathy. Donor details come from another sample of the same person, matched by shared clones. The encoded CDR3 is CASSLFGFNYGYTF. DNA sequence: TGTGCCAGCAGTTTGTTTGGCTTCAACTATGGCTACACCTTC.